Listed here are 14 T cell receptor beta chains from one sample, sequenced in a study of blood T cell repertoires in COVID-19. Sequencing was performed with immunoSEQ multiplex PCR; in TCRdb, only in-frame clones are kept and a portion is missing. The table has over 250,000 clones, roughly 89% seen once. What was sequenced was PBMCs or T cells enriched from blood (not recorded which). Source of these receptors: a woman aged 55-75 years who had recovered from COVID-19.

Regarding this clone: The same CDR3 arises from other DNA sequences in this sample as well. The V call is TRBV29-1, the J call TRBJ1-1, with D maybe TRBD1 (5 bases). The CDR3 sequence is 11 residues long. Germline assignment: CDR1 SQVTM and CDR2 ANQGSEA. Trimming stripped 7 bases from V and 1 base from J, with 7 bases between. The CDR3 sequence is CSATGNTEAFF. CDR3 sequence (DNA): TGCAGCGCCACAGGGAACACTGAAGCTTTCTTT. The full variable domain, in which reference TRBV29-1 and TRBJ1-1 provide the parts outside the CDR3, is SAVISQKPSRDICQRGTSLTIQCQVDSQVTMMFWYRQQPGQSLTLIATANQGSEATYESGFVIDKFPISRPNLTFSTLTVSNMSPEDSSIYLCSATGNTEAFFGQGTRLTVV.

This clone showed up many times. The chain carries TRBV19 and TRBJ2-7, with D possibly TRBD1 on 6 matching bases. The germline gives CDR1 LNHDA, CDR2 SQIVND (reference sequence). The V gene lost 3 bases and the J gene lost 12 bases, with 12 bases spanning the gap. The CDR3 is 11 residues long. Written as DNA, the CDR3 is TGTGCCAGTAGTATTCACAGGGAGATGTACTTC. Translated: CASSIHREMYF. Using reference TRBV19 and TRBJ2-7 for the parts outside the CDR3, the full variable domain is DGGITQSPKYLFRKEGQNVTLSCEQNLNHDAMYWYRQDPGQGLRLIYYSQIVNDFQKGDIAEGYSVSREKKESFPLTVTSAQKNPTAFYLCASSIHREMYFGPGTRLTVT.

This sequence joins TRBV25-1 and TRBJ2-1, with 8 bases identical to TRBD1. Germline V gene sequence: CDR1 MGHDK, CDR2 SYGVNS. This CDR3 is built from 15 residues. Trimming at V came to 9 bases and at J to 7 bases, leaving 14 bases not matched to a gene. CDR3 loop: CASRMSGGAGNEQFF. The CDR3 DNA follows: TGTGCCAGTCGCATGTCAGGGGGCGCGGGTAATGAGCAGTTCTTC. The entire variable domain, with the rest obtained from reference TRBV25-1 and TRBJ2-1, is as follows: EADIYQTPRYLVIGTGKKITLECSQTMGHDKMYWYQQDPGMELHLIHYSYGVNSTEKGDLSSESTVSRIRTEHFPLTLESARPSHTSQYLCASRMSGGAGNEQFFGPGTRLTVL.

The chain is built from TRBV15 and TRBJ2-5; TRBD2 matches 16 bases. Germline V gene sequence: CDR1 LNHNV, CDR2 YYDKDF (reference sequence). This CDR3 has 15 residues. J gave up 5 bases and V 4 bases, and 1 base lay outside the gene matches. The CDR3 reads CATSMGLAGGETQYF. As DNA, the CDR3 is TGTGCCACCAGCATGGGACTAGCGGGAGGGGAGACCCAGTACTTC.

This clone was counted a few times. The V and J genes are TRBV10-3 and TRBJ2-1; 7 bases map to TRBD1. Germline lookup yields CDR1 ENHRY and CDR2 SYGVKD. V gave up 0 bases and J gave up 9 bases; unmatched junction bases: 8. This CDR3 region has 15 residues. CDR3 coding DNA: TGTGCCATCAGTGAGTCGAGACAGGGTGCTATTGAGCAGTTCTTC. Residues: CAISESRQGAIEQFF.

The chain recombines TRBV7-2 with TRBJ1-2; 9 bases fit TRBD1. From germline, CDR1 is SGHTA and CDR2 FQGNSA. CDR3 length: 13 residues. V dropped 5 bases and J dropped 7; count of bases not matched to a gene: 5. In nucleotides, the CDR3 is TGTGCCAGCAGCGTACAGGGGGCTGCTGGCTACACCTTC. Its protein is CASSVQGAAGYTF.

V is TRBV29-1 and J is TRBJ2-7; weak D call: TRBD1 (6 bases). V lost 7 bases to trimming and J lost 5 bases, with 15 bases between them. The CDR3 is made up of 12 amino acids. Germline loops: CDR1 SQVTM, CDR2 ANQGSEA. The CDR3 loop is CSARTETHEQYF. The CDR3 DNA sequence: TGCAGCGCCAGGACAGAAACCCACGAGCAGTACTTC.

The chain uses TRBV10-1 and TRBJ2-1; 9 bases align to TRBD1. V lost 5 bases and J lost 8; bases outside the gene matches: 10. Germline V CDR1 and CDR2: WNHNN, SYGVQD (reference sequence). The CDR3 has 15 amino acids. As DNA, the CDR3 is TGCGCCAGCAGTCAACCGGGACAGGGAGGTTATGAGCAGTTCTTC. This codes for CASSQPGQGGYEQFF.

The chain links TRBV5-1 to TRBJ1-1, with D maybe TRBD1 (6 bases). Germline lookup yields CDR1 SGHRS and CDR2 YFSETQ. The CDR3 has 15 amino acids. V was clipped by 3 bases and J by 2 bases, with 14 bases between them. The CDR3 region has the DNA TGCGCCAGCAGCTCCTTGGGGGCCTCAAACACTGAAGCTTTCTTT. Residues: CASSSLGASNTEAFF.

The gene calls are TRBV30 and TRBJ1-2; 7 bases fit TRBD1. Germline CDR1 is GTSNPN and CDR2 is SVGIG (reference sequence). The CDR3 has 14 amino acids. Unmatched junction bases numbered 7, after V lost 0 bases and J lost 6 bases. The DNA of the CDR3 is TGTGCCTGGAGTGTACTTCCGCAGGGGGATGGCTACACCTTC. Translating gives CAWSVLPQGDGYTF. The full variable domain, completed using reference TRBV30 and TRBJ1-2, is SQTIHQWPATLVQPVGSPLSLECTVEGTSNPNLYWYRQAAGRGLQLLFYSVGIGQISSEVPQNLSASRPQDRQFILSSKKLLLSDSGFYLCAWSVLPQGDGYTFGSGTRLTVV.

The chain carries TRBV2 and TRBJ1-2, with 10 bases identical to TRBD1. Trimming removed 6 bases from V and 7 bases from J; junction bases left unmatched: 11. The CDR3 is 15 amino acids. CDR1 is SNHLY, CDR2 FYNNEI, per germline. DNA of the CDR3: TGTGCCAGCAGCGGGACAGGGGCCGTCGGGAGTGGCTACACCTTC. Its protein is CASSGTGAVGSGYTF.

The chain employs TRBV28 and TRBJ1-2, with D unclear. V lost 3 bases and J lost 6, with 14 bases in between. The CDR3 is made up of 14 amino acids. Germline values: CDR1 MDHEN, CDR2 SYDVKM. CDR3 protein: CASSFAAIIHGYTF. The DNA for the CDR3 is TGTGCCAGCAGTTTTGCTGCTATTATTCATGGCTACACCTTC.

The chain is built from TRBV5-1 and TRBJ2-5; D uncertain. Trimming removed 0 bases at V and 5 bases at J, with 8 bases between. CDR3 length: 13 amino acids. In germline, CDR1 is SGHRS, CDR2 YFSETQ. CDR3 sequence: CASSLASEETQYF. The CDR3 DNA reads as TGCGCCAGCAGCTTGGCATCTGAGGAGACCCAGTACTTC.

This chain connects TRBV11-2 to TRBJ2-1; TRBD2 agrees at 13 bases. This CDR3 region has 18 residues. Germline V lookup: CDR1 SGHAT, CDR2 FQNNGV. With 3 bases clipped from V and 5 bases from J, the junction kept 10 bases outside the gene matches. CDR3 residues: CASSFRPGTSGEHNEQFF. The CDR3, as DNA: TGTGCCAGCAGCTTCCGTCCCGGGACTAGCGGGGAGCACAATGAGCAGTTCTTC.